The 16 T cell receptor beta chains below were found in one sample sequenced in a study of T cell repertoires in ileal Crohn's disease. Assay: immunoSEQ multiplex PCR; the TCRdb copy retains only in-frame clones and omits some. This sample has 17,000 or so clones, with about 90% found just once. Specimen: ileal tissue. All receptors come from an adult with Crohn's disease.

This CDR3 is CASSRPSRLGQAGETQYF. The CDR3 coding sequence is TGCGCCAGCAGTCGACCCTCTCGACTGGGACAGGCAGGGGAGACCCAGTACTTC. V gene TRBV23-1 combines with J gene TRBJ2-5, with 8 bases that match TRBD1. TRBV23-1 is annotated as an ORF whose role is uncertain. The ends lost 4 bases at V and 5 bases at J; junction bases unmatched: 18. This CDR3 contains 18 residues.

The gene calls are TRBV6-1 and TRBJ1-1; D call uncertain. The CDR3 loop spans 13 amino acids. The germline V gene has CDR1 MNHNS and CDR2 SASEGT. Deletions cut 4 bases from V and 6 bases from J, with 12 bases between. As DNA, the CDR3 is TGTGCCAGCAGTGGGAGTGGCTTTCCTGAAGCTTTCTTT. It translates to CASSGSGFPEAFF.

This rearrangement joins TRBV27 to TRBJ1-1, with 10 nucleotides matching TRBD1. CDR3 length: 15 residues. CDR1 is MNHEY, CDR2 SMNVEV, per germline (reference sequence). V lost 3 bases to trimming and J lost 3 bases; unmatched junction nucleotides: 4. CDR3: CASSFMTGGYTEAFF. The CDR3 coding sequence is TGTGCCAGCAGTTTTATGACAGGGGGCTACACTGAAGCTTTCTTT.

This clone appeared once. The CDR3 region has the DNA TGTGCCAGCAGCCGGGGGGAGGGAGGAGCTGGAAACACCATATATTTT. Amino acid sequence: CASSRGEGGAGNTIYF. This chain joins TRBV4-2 and TRBJ1-3, with D possibly being TRBD1 (5 bases). CDR3 length equals 16 residues. V was pared by 4 bases and J by 2 bases, with 15 bases between. CDR1 and CDR2 from the germline V gene are LGHNA and YNFKEQ.

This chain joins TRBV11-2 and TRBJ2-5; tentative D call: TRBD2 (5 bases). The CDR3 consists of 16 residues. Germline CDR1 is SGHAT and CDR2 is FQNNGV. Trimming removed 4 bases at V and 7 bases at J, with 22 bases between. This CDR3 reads CASSSYRGPRFGTQYF. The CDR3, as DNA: TGTGCCAGCAGCTCCTACCGAGGGCCCCGGTTTGGGACCCAGTACTTC.

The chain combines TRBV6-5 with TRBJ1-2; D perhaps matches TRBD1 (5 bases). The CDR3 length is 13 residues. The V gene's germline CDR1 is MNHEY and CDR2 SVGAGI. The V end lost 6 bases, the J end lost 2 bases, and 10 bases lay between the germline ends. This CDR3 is CASSRGGNYGYTF. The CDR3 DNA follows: TGTGCCAGCAGCCGCGGGGGAAACTATGGCTACACCTTC.

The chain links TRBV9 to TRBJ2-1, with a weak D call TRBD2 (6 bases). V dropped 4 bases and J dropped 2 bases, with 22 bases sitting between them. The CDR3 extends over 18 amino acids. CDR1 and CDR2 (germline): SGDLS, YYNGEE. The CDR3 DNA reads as TGTGCCAGCAGCCCCCGAGGCGTGGGGGGTGCCGCCTACAATGAGCAGTTCTTC. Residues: CASSPRGVGGAAYNEQFF.

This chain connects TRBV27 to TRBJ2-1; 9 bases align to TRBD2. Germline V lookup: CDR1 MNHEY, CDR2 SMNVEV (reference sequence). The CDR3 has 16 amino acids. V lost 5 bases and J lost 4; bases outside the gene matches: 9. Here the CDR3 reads CASSTSSGTRYNEQFF. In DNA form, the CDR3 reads TGTGCCAGCAGTACGTCTAGCGGGACCAGATACAATGAGCAGTTCTTC.

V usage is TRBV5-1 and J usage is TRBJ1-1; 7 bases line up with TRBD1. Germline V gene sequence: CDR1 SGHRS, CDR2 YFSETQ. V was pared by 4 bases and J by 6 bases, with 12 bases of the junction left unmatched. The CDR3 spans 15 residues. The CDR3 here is CASSALKQGSAEAFF. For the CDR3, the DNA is TGCGCCAGCAGCGCCCTGAAACAGGGGAGCGCTGAAGCTTTCTTT.

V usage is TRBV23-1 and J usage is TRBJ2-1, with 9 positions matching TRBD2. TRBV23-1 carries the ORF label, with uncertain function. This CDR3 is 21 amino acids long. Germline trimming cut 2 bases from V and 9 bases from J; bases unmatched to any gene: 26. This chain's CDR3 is CASSQPGHSAMREGDYGEQFF. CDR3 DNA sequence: TGCGCCAGCAGTCAACCGGGCCACAGTGCCATGCGGGAGGGCGATTATGGTGAGCAGTTCTTC.

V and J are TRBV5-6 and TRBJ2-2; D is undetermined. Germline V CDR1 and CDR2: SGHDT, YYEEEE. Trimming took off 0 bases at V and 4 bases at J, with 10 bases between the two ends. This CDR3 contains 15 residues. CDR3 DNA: TGTGCCAGCAGCTTGGATGGCAGAGGCACCGGGGAGCTGTTTTTT. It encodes CASSLDGRGTGELFF.

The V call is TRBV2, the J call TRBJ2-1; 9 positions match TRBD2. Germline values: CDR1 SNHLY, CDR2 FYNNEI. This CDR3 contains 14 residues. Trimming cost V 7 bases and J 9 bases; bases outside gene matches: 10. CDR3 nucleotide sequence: TGTGCCAGCACCCCGGGACTAGCTTCTATTGAGCAGTTCTTC. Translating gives CASTPGLASIEQFF.

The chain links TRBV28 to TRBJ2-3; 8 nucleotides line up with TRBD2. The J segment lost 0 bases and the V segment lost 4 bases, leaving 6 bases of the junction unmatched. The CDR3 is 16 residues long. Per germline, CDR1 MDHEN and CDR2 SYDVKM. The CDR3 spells CASSSLAGSSTDTQYF. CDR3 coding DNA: TGTGCCAGCAGTTCCTTAGCGGGGTCTAGCACAGATACGCAGTATTTT.

The CDR3 loop is CASTASGRGIDTQYF. The CDR3 nucleotides are TGTGCCAGTACCGCTAGCGGGAGAGGGATAGATACGCAGTATTTT. This rearrangement joins TRBV19 to TRBJ2-3, with TRBD2 matching over 10 bases. V shed 7 bases, J shed 5 bases, and the junction held 9 bases outside the gene matches. Looked up from germline, CDR1 is LNHDA and CDR2 is SQIVND (reference sequence). CDR3 length equals 15 residues.

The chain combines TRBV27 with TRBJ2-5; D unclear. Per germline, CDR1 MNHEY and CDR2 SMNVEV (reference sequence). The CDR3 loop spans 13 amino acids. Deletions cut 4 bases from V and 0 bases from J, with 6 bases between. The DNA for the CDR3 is TGTGCCAGCAGTTCTCGTTACCAAGAGACCCAGTACTTC. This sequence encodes CASSSRYQETQYF.

The CDR3 is CASSAWGQGNQPQHF. Here the CDR3 DNA reads TGTGCCAGCAGTGCTTGGGGACAGGGAAATCAGCCCCAGCATTTT. This chain joins TRBV28 and TRBJ1-5, with 9 bases lining up with TRBD1. V lost 5 bases and J lost 4; bases outside the gene matches: 6. The CDR3 is 15 residues long. The germline CDR1 and CDR2 sequences are MDHEN and SYDVKM. Together with reference TRBV28 and TRBJ1-5, the CDR3 gives the full variable domain: DVKVTQSSRYLVKRTGEKVFLECVQDMDHENMFWYRQDPGLGLRLIYFSYDVKMKEKGDIPEGYSVSREKKERFSLILESASTNQTSMYLCASSAWGQGNQPQHFGDGTRLSIL.